The source of this TCR beta chain is a study of shared clonotypes between healthy human individuals. Regarding the study as a whole: Rarefaction exposed incomplete sorted-subset sequencing despite large depth.

Per the original data handling: ImmunoSEQ output held junction-only sequences without quality scores, so filtering differed. Measured with immunoSEQ multiplex PCR; TCRdb has only the in-frame clones, and not every one. That table is the source of V, J and clone size, and D and trimming were worked out from the DNA. The repertoire has about 2.3 million clones, about 92% of them found once; the top ten carry under 0.45%. CDR3 length: 13 residues. Germline loops: CDR1 MRHNA, CDR2 SNTAGT. V lost 2 bases and J 6 bases, leaving 11 bases between the germline ends. With regard to this clone: Its cognate antigen is unknown.

Adult Caucasians living in Nashville, Tennessee made up all of the donors. Subsets obtained from CD4+ cells comprised CD45RA+ naive and CD45RA-negative memory cells. This clonotype originated in a man aged 18 to 29 in good health. Some clones in this sample may be carry-over from other donors' samples. V gene TRBV6-4 combines with J gene TRBJ2-7; D tentatively fits TRBD1 or TRBD2 (5 bases each). Sequencing was carried out using naive CD4+ T cells from PBMCs. The subset denotes: CD45RA+ positively selected. The CDR3 here is CASSDIPGSEQYF. For the CDR3, the DNA is TGTGCCAGCAGTGACATTCCAGGGAGCGAGCAGTACTTC.